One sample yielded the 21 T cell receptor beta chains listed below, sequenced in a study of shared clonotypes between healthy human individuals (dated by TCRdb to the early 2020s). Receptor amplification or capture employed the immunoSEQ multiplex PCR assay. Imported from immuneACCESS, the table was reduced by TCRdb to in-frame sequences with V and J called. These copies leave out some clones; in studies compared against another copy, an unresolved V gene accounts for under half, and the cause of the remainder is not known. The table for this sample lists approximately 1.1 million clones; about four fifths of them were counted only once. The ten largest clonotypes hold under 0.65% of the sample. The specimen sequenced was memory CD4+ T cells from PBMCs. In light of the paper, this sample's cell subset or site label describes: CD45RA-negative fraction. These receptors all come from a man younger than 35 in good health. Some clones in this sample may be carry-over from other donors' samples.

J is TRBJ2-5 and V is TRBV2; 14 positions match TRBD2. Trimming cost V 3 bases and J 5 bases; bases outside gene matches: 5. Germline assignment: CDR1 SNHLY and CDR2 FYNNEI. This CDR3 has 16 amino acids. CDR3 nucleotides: TGTGCCAGCAGTGAGGGACTAGCGGGAGTTTGGGAGACCCAGTACTTC. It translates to CASSEGLAGVWETQYF.

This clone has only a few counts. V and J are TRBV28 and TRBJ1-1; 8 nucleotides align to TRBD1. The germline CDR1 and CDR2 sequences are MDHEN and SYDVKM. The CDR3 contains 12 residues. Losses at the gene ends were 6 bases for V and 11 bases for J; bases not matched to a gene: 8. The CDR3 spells CASSPRTGHAFF. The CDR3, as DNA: TGTGCCAGCAGCCCAAGGACAGGGCACGCTTTCTTT.

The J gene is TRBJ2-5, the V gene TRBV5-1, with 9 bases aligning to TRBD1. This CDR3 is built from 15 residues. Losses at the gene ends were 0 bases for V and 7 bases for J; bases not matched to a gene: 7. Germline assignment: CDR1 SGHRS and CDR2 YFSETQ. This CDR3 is CASSLGDRDPGTQYF. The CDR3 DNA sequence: TGCGCCAGCAGCTTGGGGGACAGGGACCCGGGGACCCAGTACTTC.

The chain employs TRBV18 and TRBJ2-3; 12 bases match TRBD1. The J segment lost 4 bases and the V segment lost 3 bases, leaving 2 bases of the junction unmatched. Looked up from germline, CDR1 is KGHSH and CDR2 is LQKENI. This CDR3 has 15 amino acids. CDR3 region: CASSPGTGGADTQYF. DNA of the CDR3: TGTGCCAGCTCACCCGGGACAGGGGGCGCAGATACGCAGTATTTT.

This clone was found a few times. The CDR3 DNA reads TGTGCCAGCAGTCCTCGTAGCGGGAGGGTCACCGGGGAGCTGTTTTTT. This encodes CASSPRSGRVTGELFF. V is TRBV2 and J is TRBJ2-2; 11 nucleotides line up with TRBD2. The CDR3 consists of 16 residues. Germline V gene lookup returns CDR1 SNHLY and CDR2 FYNNEI. The ends lost 5 bases at V and 4 bases at J; junction bases unmatched: 6.

CDR3 protein: CASSPGTLLNTEAFF. CDR3 nucleotide sequence: TGTGCCAGCAGTCCCGGAACACTATTGAACACTGAAGCTTTCTTT. The chain links TRBV28 to TRBJ1-1; D remains unclear. The CDR3 consists of 15 residues. V was clipped by 5 bases and J by 0 bases, with 13 bases between them. Per the germline V gene, CDR1 is MDHEN and CDR2 is SYDVKM.

CDR3 DNA: TGTGCCAGCAGCCAATCCGGGCAGGTCAGCTCCTACGAGCAGTACTTC. It is translated as CASSQSGQVSSYEQYF. This sequence joins TRBV28 and TRBJ2-7, with D unresolved. The CDR3 extends over 16 amino acids. Per the germline V gene, CDR1 is MDHEN and CDR2 is SYDVKM. V shed 6 bases and J shed 0 bases, with 18 bases lying between them.

The CDR3 nucleotides read TGTGCCAGCAGCCGGGACTATCTTGTCTACAATGAGCAGTTCTTC. Amino acid sequence: CASSRDYLVYNEQFF. The genes are TRBV6-1 and TRBJ2-1; 7 nucleotides match TRBD2. The V gene end was trimmed by 6 bases and the J gene end by 3 bases; junction bases not matched to a gene: 8. The CDR3 totals 15 residues. Germline loops: CDR1 MNHNS, CDR2 SASEGT.

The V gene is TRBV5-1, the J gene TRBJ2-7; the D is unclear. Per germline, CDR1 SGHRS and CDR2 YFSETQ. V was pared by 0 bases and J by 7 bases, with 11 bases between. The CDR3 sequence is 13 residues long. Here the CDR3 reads CASSLGALREQYF. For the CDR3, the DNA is TGCGCCAGCAGCTTGGGAGCACTGCGGGAGCAGTACTTC. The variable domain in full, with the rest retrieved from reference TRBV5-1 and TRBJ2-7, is KAGVTQTPRYLIKTRGQQVTLSCSPISGHRSVSWYQQTPGQGLQFLFEYFSETQRNKGNFPGRFSGRQFSNSRSEMNVSTLELGDSALYLCASSLGALREQYFGPGTRLTVT.

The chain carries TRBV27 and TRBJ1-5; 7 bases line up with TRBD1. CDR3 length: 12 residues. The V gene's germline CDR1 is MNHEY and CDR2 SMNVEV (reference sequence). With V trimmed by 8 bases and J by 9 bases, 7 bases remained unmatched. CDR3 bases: TGTGCCAGCTCCACAGGGGCGGGGCCCCAGCATTTT. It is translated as CASSTGAGPQHF.

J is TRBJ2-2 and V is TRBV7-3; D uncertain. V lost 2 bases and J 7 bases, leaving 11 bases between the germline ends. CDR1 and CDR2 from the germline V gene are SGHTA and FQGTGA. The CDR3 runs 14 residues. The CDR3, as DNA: TGTGCCAGCAGCTTAGGGCCCACCGGCGGGGAGCTGTTTTTT. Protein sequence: CASSLGPTGGELFF.

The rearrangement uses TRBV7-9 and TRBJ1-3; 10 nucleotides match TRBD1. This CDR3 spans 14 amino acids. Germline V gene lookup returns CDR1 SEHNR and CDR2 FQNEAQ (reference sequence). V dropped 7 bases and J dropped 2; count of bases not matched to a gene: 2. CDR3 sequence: CASIGTGAGNTIYF. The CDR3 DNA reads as TGTGCCAGCATCGGGACAGGGGCTGGAAACACCATATATTTT.

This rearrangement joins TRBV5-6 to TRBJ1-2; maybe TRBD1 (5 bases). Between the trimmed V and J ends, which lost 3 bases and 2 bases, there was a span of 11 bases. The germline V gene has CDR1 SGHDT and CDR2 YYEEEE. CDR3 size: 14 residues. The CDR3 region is CASSWEGTNYGYTF. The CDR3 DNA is TGTGCCAGCAGCTGGGAGGGGACCAACTATGGCTACACCTTC. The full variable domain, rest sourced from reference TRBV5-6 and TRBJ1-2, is DAGVTQSPTHLIKTRGQQVTLRCSPKSGHDTVSWYQQALGQGPQFIFQYYEEEERQRGNFPDRFSGHQFPNYSSELNVNALLLGDSALYLCASSWEGTNYGYTFGSGTRLTVV.

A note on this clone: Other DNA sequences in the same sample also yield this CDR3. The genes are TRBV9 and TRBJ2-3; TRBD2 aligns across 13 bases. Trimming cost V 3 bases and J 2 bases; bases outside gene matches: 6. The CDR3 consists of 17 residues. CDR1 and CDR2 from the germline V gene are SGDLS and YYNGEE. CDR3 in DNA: TGTGCCAGCAGCGCATCCGGGACTAGCGGGATCACAGATACGCAGTATTTT. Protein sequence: CASSASGTSGITDTQYF.

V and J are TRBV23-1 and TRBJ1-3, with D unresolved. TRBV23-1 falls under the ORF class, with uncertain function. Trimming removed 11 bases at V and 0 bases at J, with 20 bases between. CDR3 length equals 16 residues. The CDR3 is CAPYPTTPSSGNTIYF. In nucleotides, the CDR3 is TGCGCCCCGTACCCGACAACTCCGAGCTCTGGAAACACCATATATTTT.

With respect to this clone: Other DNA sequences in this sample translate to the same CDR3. The CDR3 DNA is TGTGCCTGGACAGGGGACTCGAACACTGAAGCTTTCTTT. Translated, it gives CAWTGDSNTEAFF. The J gene is TRBJ1-1, the V gene TRBV30; D perhaps matches TRBD1 (6 bases). This CDR3 is 13 amino acids long. V dropped 4 bases and J dropped 1 base, with 10 bases sitting between them. CDR1 and CDR2 from the germline V gene are GTSNPN and SVGIG (reference sequence).

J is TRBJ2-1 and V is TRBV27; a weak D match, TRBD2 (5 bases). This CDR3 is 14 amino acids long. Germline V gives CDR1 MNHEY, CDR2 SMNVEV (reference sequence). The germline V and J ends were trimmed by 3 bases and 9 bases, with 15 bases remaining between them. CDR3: CASSLWLGEGEQFF. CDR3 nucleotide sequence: TGTGCCAGCAGTTTGTGGCTAGGAGAGGGTGAGCAGTTCTTC.

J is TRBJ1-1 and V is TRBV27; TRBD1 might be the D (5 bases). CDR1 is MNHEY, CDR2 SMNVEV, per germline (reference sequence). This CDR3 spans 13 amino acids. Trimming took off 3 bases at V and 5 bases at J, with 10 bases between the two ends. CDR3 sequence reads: CASSLQDSTEAFF. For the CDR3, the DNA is TGTGCCAGCAGTTTGCAAGACAGTACTGAAGCTTTCTTT.

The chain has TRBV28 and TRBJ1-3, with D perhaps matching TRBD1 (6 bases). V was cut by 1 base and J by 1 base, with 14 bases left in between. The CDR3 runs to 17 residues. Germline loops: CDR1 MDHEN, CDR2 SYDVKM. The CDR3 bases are TGTGCCAGCAGTTTATTAGGCAGGGGTGAATCTGGAAACACCATATATTTT. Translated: CASSLLGRGESGNTIYF.

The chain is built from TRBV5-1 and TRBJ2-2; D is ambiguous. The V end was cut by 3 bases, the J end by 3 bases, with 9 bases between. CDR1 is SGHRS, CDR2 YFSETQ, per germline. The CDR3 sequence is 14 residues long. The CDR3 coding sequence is TGCGCCAGCAGCTCCGGCCTGCACACCGGGGAGCTGTTTTTT. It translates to CASSSGLHTGELFF.

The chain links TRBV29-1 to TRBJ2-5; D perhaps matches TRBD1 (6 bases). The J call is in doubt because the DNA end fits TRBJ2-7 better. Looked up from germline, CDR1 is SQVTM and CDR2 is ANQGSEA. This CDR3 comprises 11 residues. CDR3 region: CSARQAYEQYF. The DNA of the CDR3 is TGCAGCGCTAGACAGGCCTACGAGCAGTACTTC.